These 9 T cell receptor beta chains originate from one sample sequenced in a study of shared T cell receptors in the human thymus. Data came from immunoSEQ multiplex PCR; TCRdb stores just in-frame clones and leaves some out. The sample records 500,000 to 850,000 clones, 80% to 90% being singletons. These sequences were also reported in another study, on human thymus T cells.

The sample was thymocytes. The source of these receptors is a boy under three years old with a congenital heart defect.

The CDR3 here is CSVEDGLAGGVPTDTQYF. Written as DNA, the CDR3 is TGCAGCGTTGAAGATGGGCTAGCGGGGGGCGTACCCACAGATACGCAGTATTTT. The rearrangement joins TRBV29-1 to TRBJ2-3; the match to TRBD2 covers 11 bases. The J segment lost 2 bases and the V segment lost 0 bases, leaving 10 bases of the junction unmatched. Germline CDR1 SQVTM, CDR2 ANQGSEA. There are 18 residues in the CDR3.

V is TRBV28 and J is TRBJ1-1; the D gene is possibly TRBD1 (5 bases). This CDR3 region has 15 residues. Trimming left V 5 bases short and J 3 bases short, with 16 bases between. The germline V gene encodes CDR1 MDHEN and CDR2 SYDVKM. CDR3 bases: TGTGCCAGCAGTATGGGGGGGTGGGTTCACACTGAAGCTTTCTTT. Protein product: CASSMGGWVHTEAFF.

V and J are TRBV14 and TRBJ2-1; 8 bases line up with TRBD1. J was trimmed by 0 bases and V by 2 bases; bases with no gene match: 3. Germline assignment: CDR1 SGHDN and CDR2 FVKESK. The CDR3 sequence is 16 residues long. The CDR3 DNA is TGTGCCAGCAGCCAAATACAGGGGGGCTCCTACAATGAGCAGTTCTTC. As protein: CASSQIQGGSYNEQFF.

This chain links TRBV5-4 with TRBJ2-1; no clear D. The CDR3 extends over 13 amino acids. The V and J ends lost 0 bases and 6 bases respectively, with 7 bases between them. The germline V gene has CDR1 SGHNT and CDR2 YYREEE (reference sequence). DNA of the CDR3: TGTGCCAGCAGCTTGGATCAGTTCAATGAGCAGTTCTTC. Encoded protein: CASSLDQFNEQFF. Filled out from reference TRBV5-4 and TRBJ2-1, the complete variable domain reads ETGVTQSPTHLIKTRGQQVTLRCSSQSGHNTVSWYQQALGQGPQFIFQYYREEENGRGNFPPRFSGLQFPNYSSELNVNALELDDSALYLCASSLDQFNEQFFGPGTRLTVL.

The chain uses TRBV27 and TRBJ1-6; maybe TRBD1 (5 bases). Germline V gene data show CDR1 as MNHEY and CDR2 as SMNVEV (reference sequence). The CDR3 contains 18 residues. The germline V and J ends were trimmed by 4 bases and 9 bases, with 25 bases remaining between them. CDR3 DNA sequence: TGTGCCAGCAGTTGGGGGGTCCGGTACGGCTCATTACCTTCACCCCTCCACTTT. This sequence encodes CASSWGVRYGSLPSPLHF.

This chain connects TRBV30 to TRBJ2-1; no reliable D call. This CDR3 region has 11 residues. Trimming took 8 bases from V and 3 from J, leaving 8 bases between them. Per the germline V gene, CDR1 is GTSNPN and CDR2 is SVGIG (reference sequence). This CDR3 is CAGNNYNEQFF. The CDR3 region has the DNA TGTGCCGGGAATAACTACAATGAGCAGTTCTTC.

The chain combines TRBV7-9 with TRBJ2-7; D remains ambiguous. The CDR3 is 17 residues long. CDR1 SEHNR and CDR2 FQNEAQ come from the germline V gene (reference sequence). Between the trimmed V and J ends, which lost 0 bases and 0 bases, there was a span of 15 bases. The CDR3 DNA sequence: TGTGCCAGCAGCTTAGCACCTCGGAGCGTTGCCTCCTACGAGCAGTACTTC. Protein product: CASSLAPRSVASYEQYF.

V is TRBV11-2 and J is TRBJ2-1; D might be TRBD1 (5 bases). With 2 bases removed from V and 1 base from J, the gap between germline ends came to 15 bases. Germline CDR1 is SGHAT and CDR2 is FQNNGV. This CDR3 region has 17 residues. CDR3 in amino acids: CASSLIGVTESYNEQFF. CDR3 DNA: TGTGCCAGCAGCTTAATTGGGGTGACAGAATCCTACAATGAGCAGTTCTTC.

V and J are TRBV28 and TRBJ1-4, with no clear D. The germline CDR1 and CDR2 sequences are MDHEN and SYDVKM. This CDR3 spans 17 amino acids. Trimming took off 3 bases at V and 7 bases at J, with 21 bases between the two ends. The CDR3 spells CASSLRGGGPLGEKLFF. As DNA, the CDR3 is TGTGCCAGCAGTTTGCGGGGAGGAGGGCCCTTGGGTGAAAAACTGTTTTTT.